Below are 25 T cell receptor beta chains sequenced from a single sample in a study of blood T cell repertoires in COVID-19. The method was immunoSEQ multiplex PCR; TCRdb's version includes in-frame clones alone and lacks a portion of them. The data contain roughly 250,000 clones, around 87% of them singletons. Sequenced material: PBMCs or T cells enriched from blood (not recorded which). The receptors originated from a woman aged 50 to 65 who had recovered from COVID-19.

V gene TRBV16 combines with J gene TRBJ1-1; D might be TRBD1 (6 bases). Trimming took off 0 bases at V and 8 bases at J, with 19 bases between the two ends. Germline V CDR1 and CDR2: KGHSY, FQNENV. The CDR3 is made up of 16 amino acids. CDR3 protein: CASSQSGGALGSEAFF. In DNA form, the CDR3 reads TGTGCCAGCAGCCAATCGGGGGGGGCCCTGGGGTCAGAAGCTTTCTTT.

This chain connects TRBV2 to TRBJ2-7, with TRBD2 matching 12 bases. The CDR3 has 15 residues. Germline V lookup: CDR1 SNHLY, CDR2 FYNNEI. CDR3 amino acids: CASSDWASGRARLKV. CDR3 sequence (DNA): TGTGCCAGCAGTGATTGGGCTAGCGGGAGGGCACGACTTAAGGTC.

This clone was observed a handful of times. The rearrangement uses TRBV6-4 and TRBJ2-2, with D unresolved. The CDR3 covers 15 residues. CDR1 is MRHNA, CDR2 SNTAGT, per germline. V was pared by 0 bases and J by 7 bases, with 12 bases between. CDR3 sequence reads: CASSDSFSLSGELFF. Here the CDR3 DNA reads TGTGCCAGCAGTGACTCCTTTTCGCTCAGCGGGGAGCTGTTTTTT.

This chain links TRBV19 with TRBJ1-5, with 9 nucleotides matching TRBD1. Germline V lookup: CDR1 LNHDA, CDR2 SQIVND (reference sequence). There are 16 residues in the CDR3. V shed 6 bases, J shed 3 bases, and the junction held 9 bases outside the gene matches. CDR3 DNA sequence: TGTGCCAGTAGGGAACCCGGGACAGGGATCAATCAGCCCCAGCATTTT. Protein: CASREPGTGINQPQHF. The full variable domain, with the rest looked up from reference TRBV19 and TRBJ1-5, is DGGITQSPKYLFRKEGQNVTLSCEQNLNHDAMYWYRQDPGQGLRLIYYSQIVNDFQKGDIAEGYSVSREKKESFPLTVTSAQKNPTAFYLCASREPGTGINQPQHFGDGTRLSIL.

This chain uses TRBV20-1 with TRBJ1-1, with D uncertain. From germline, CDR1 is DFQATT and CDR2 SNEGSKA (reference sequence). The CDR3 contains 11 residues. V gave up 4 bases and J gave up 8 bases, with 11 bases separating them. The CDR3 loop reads CSATGSTEAFF. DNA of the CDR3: TGCAGTGCTACGGGGTCAACCGAAGCTTTCTTT.

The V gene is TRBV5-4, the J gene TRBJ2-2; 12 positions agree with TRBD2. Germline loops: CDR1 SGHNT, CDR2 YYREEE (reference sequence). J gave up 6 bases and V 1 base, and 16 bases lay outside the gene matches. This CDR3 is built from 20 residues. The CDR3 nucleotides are TGTGCCAGCAGCTTGTTAGCCGGAGCTAGCGGGAGGGCCTTATCCGGGGAGCTGTTTTTT. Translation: CASSLLAGASGRALSGELFF.

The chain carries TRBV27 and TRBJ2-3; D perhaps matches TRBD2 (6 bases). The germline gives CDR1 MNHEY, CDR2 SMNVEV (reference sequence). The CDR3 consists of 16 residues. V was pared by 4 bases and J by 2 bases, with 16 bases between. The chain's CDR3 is CASSSLTSRNTDTQYF. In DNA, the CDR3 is TGTGCCAGCAGTTCCTTGACTAGTAGAAACACAGATACGCAGTATTTT.

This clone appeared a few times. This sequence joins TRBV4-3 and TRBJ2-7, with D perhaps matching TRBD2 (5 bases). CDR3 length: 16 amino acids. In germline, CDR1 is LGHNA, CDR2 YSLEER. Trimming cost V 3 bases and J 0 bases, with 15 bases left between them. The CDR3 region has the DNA TGCGCCAGCAGCCAGGGAGCAGGCGATCTCTCCTACGAGCAGTACTTC. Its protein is CASSQGAGDLSYEQYF.

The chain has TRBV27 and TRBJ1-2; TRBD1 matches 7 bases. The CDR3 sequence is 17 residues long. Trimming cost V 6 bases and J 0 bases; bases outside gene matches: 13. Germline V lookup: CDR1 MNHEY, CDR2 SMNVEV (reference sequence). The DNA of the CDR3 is TGTGCCAGCAGCCCGGACAGGAAAGCTTTAACTAACTATGGCTACACCTTC. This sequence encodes CASSPDRKALTNYGYTF.

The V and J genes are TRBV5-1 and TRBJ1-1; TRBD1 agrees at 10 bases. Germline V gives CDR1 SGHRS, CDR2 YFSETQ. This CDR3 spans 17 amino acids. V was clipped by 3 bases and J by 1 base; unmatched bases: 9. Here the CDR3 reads CASSWMGTGAANTEAFF. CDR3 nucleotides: TGCGCCAGCAGCTGGATGGGGACAGGGGCCGCGAACACTGAAGCTTTCTTT.

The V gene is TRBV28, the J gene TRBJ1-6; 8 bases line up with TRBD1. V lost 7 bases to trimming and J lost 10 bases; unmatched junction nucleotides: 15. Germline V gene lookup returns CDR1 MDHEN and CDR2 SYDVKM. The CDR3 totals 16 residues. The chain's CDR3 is CASMYRSTGEESPLHF. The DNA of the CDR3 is TGTGCCAGCATGTATAGGTCGACAGGGGAGGAATCACCCCTCCACTTT.

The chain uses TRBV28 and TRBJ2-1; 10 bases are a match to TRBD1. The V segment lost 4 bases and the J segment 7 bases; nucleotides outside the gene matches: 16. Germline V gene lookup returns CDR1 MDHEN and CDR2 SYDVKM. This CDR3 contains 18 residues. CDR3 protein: CASSYTHTGTGDFNEQFF. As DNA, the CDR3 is TGTGCCAGCAGTTACACACATACCGGGACAGGGGATTTTAATGAGCAGTTCTTC.

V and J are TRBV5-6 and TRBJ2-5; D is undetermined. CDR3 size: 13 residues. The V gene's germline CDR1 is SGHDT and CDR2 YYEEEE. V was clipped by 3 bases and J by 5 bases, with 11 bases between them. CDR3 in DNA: TGTGCCAGCAGCTCCCCCAACTCGGAGACCCAGTACTTC. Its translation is CASSSPNSETQYF.

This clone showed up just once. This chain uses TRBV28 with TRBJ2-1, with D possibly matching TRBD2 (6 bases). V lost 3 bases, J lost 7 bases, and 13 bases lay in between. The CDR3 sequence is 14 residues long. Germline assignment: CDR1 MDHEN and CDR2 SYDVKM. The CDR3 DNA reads TGTGCCAGCAGTTTGTTACGGGAGAGGAATGAGCAGTTCTTC. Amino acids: CASSLLRERNEQFF.

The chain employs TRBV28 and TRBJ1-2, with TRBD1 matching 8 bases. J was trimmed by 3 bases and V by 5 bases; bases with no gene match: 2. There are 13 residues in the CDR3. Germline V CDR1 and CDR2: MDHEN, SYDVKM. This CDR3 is CASSQGAYYGYTF. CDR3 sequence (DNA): TGTGCCAGCAGTCAGGGGGCGTACTATGGCTACACCTTC.

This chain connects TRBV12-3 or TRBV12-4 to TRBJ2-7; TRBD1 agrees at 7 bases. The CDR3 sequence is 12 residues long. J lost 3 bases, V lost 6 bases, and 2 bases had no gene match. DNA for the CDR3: TGTGCCAGCAGCAGGACAGGCTACGAGCAGTACTTC. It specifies CASSRTGYEQYF.

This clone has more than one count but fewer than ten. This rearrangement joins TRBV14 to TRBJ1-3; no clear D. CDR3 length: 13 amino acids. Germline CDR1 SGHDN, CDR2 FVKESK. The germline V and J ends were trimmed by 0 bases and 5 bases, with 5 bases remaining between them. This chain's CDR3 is CASSQDLRNTIYF. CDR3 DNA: TGTGCCAGCAGCCAAGATTTAAGAAACACCATATATTTT. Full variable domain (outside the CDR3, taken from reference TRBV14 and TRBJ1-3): EAGVTQFPSHSVIEKGQTVTLRCDPISGHDNLYWYRRVMGKEIKFLLHFVKESKQDESGMPNNRFLAERTGGTYSTLKVQPAELEDSGVYFCASSQDLRNTIYFGEGSWLTVV.

The CDR3, as DNA: TGTGCCACCAGCAATTTCGGGGGGGTCTCGAGTAGCAATCAGCCCCAGCATTTT. It encodes CATSNFGGVSSSNQPQHF. This chain connects TRBV15 to TRBJ1-5; TRBD1 is a possible D gene (5 bases). This CDR3 comprises 18 residues. CDR1 LNHNV and CDR2 YYDKDF come from the germline V gene (reference sequence). The ends were cut back, 4 bases at V and 0 bases at J, with 19 bases in the middle.

The CDR3 protein is CASSLGPVYTDTQYF. DNA for the CDR3: TGTGCCAGCAGTTTAGGCCCCGTGTACACAGATACGCAGTATTTT. This sequence joins TRBV27 and TRBJ2-3; D is undetermined. Per the germline V gene, CDR1 is MNHEY and CDR2 is SMNVEV (reference sequence). Trimming took 2 bases from V and 2 from J, leaving 11 bases between them. The CDR3 is 15 residues long.

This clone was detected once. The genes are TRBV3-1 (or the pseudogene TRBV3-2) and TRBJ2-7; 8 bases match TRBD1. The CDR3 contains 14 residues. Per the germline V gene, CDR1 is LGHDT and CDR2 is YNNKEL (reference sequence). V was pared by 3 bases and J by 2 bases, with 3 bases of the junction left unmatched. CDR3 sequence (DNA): TGTGCCAGCAGCCATACGGACAGGGCCTACGAGCAGTACTTC. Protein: CASSHTDRAYEQYF.

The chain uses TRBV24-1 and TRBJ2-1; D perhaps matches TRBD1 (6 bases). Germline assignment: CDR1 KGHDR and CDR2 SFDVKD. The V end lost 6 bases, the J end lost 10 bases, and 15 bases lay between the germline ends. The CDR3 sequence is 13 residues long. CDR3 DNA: TGTGCCACCAGTACGCCGGACAGTAACGAGCAGTTCTTC. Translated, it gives CATSTPDSNEQFF.

CDR3 sequence reads: CASSAGTGEQTQYF. CDR3 sequence (DNA): TGTGCCAGCAGTGCCGGGACAGGGGAACAGACCCAGTACTTC. The chain is built from TRBV2 and TRBJ2-5; TRBD1 aligns across 10 bases. The CDR3 spans 14 residues. Germline V gives CDR1 SNHLY, CDR2 FYNNEI. V lost 4 bases, J lost 6 bases, and 5 bases stayed unmatched.

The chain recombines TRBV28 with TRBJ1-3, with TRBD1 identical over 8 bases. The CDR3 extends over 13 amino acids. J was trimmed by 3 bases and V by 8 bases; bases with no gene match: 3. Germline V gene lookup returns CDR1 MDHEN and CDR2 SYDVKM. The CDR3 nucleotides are TGTGCCAGCTTCGGACAGGGTGGAAACACCATATATTTT. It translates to CASFGQGGNTIYF.

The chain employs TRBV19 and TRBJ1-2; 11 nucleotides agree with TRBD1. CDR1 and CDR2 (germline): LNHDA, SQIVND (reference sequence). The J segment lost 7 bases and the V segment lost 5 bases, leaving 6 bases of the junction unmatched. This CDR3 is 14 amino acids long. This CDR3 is CASSWDRGYSGYTF. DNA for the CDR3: TGTGCCAGTAGTTGGGACAGGGGGTATTCTGGCTACACCTTC.

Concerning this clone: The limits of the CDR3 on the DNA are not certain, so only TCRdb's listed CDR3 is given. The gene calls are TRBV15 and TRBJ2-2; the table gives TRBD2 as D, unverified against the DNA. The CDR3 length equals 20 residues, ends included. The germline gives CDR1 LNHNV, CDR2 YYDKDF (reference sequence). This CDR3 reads CATSRLPGLAKSRAPGSCFF.